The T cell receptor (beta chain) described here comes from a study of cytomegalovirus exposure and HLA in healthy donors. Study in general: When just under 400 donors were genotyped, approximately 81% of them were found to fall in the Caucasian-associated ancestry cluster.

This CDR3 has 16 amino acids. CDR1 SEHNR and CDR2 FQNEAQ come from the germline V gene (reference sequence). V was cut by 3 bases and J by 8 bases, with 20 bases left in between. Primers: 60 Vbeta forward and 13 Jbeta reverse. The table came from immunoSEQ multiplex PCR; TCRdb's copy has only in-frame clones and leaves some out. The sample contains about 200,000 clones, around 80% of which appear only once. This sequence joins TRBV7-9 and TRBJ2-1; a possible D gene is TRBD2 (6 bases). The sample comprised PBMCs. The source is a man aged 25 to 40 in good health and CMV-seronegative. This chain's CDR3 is CASSFMGGTKRDEQFF. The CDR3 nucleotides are TGTGCCAGCAGCTTTATGGGCGGGACGAAGCGGGATGAGCAGTTCTTC.